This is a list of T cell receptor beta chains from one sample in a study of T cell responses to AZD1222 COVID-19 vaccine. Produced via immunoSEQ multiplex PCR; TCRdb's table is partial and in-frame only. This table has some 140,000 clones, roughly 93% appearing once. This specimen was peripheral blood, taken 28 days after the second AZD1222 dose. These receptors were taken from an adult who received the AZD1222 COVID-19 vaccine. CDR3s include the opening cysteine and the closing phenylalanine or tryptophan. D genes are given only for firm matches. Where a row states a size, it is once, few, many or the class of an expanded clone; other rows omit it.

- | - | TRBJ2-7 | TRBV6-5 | TGTGCCAGCCGCGGGCAGCTGGGGGCCTACGAGCAGTACTTC | CASRGQLGAYEQYF
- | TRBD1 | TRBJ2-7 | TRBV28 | TGTGCCAGCAGTTCCCCTGGACAGGGGAATCTCTACGAGCAGTACTTC | CASSSPGQGNLYEQYF
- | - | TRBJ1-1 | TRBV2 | TGTGCCAGCAGTGATATGACGACGCGGAACACTGAAGCTTTCTTT | CASSDMTTRNTEAFF
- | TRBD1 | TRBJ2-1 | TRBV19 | TGTGCCAGTAGTATTGGTTTCGGGACAGGGGGAAACAATGAGCAGTTCTTC | CASSIGFGTGGNNEQFF
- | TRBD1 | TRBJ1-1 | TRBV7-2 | TGTGCCAGCAGGCAAACAGGGGGTAACACTGAAGCTTTCTTT | CASRQTGGNTEAFF
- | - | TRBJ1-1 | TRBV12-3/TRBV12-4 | TGTGCCAGCAGTTTAGGGGCTGAAGCTTTCTTT | CASSLGAEAFF
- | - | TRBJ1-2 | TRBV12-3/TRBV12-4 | TGTGCCAGCAGTTCCGTCTCAGGCGGTGGCTACACCTTC | CASSSVSGGGYTF
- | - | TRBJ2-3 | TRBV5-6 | TGTGCCAGCAGCTTGGGGGATACGCAGTATTTT | CASSLGDTQYF
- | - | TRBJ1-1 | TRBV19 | TGTGCCAGTATGAGCACCCAGGGAGAAGCTTTCTTT | CASMSTQGEAFF
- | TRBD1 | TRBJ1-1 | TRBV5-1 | TGCGCCAGCAGCTCGACAGGGACCTACACTGAAGCTTTCTTT | CASSSTGTYTEAFF
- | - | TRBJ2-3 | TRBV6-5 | TGTGCCAGCAGTTACGGCGGGGGCCCCACAGATACGCAGTATTTT | CASSYGGGPTDTQYF
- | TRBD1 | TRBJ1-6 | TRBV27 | TGTGCCAGCAGTTTACTAGGGACAGGGGATTCACCCCTCCACTTT | CASSLLGTGDSPLHF
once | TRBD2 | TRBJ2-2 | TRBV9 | TGTGCCAGCAGCGGAAGACTAGCGGGGGGGTCCCTACAAGCGAACACCGGGGAGCTGTTTTTT | CASSGRLAGGSLQANTGELFF
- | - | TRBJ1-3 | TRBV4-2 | TGTGCCAGCAGCCCGTTATCCCCCTCTAGCTCTGGAAACACCATATATTTT | CASSPLSPSSSGNTIYF
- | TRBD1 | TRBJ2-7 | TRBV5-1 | TGCGCCAGCCGCTCCAATCCGGGACAGGGGGCTTACGAGCAGTACTTC | CASRSNPGQGAYEQYF
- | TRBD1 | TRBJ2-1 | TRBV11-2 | TGTGCCAGCAGCTTACAGGGGGTCGAGCAGTTCTTC | CASSLQGVEQFF
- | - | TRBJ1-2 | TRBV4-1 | TGCGCCAGCAGCCAAGATCGTTATGGCGAACTCTACTATGGCTACACCTTC | CASSQDRYGELYYGYTF
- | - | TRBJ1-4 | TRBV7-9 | TGTGCCAGCAGCTTAGGATTAGGGGACCCGGGAGAAAAACTGTTTTTT | CASSLGLGDPGEKLFF
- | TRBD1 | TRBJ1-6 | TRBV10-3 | TGTGCCATCAGTGAGGGGACAGGCGGACCCCTCCACTTT | CAISEGTGGPLHF
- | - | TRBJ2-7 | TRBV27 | TGTGCCAGCAGTTTTGCGCCGCATGGGGTCTACGAGCAGTACTTC | CASSFAPHGVYEQYF
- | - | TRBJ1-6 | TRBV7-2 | TGTGCCAGCAGCTCGCTACCTCAACGAACAGGGTTTCATTCACCCCTCCACTTT | CASSSLPQRTGFHSPLHF
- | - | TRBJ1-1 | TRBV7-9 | TGTGCCAGCAGCCCTCCTGGTACAATCCACACTGAAGCTTTCTTT | CASSPPGTIHTEAFF
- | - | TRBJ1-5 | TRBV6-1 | TGTGCCAGCAGTGATGTGGTGAGTCAGCCCCAGCATTTT | CASSDVVSQPQHF